Below are 26 T cell receptor beta chains sequenced from a single sample in a study of shared clonotypes between healthy human individuals. The repertoire was sequenced with immunoSEQ multiplex PCR; TCRdb's copy has only in-frame clones and lacks some. The sample holds 1.5 million to 1.9 million clones, 95% to 99% seen once. Sequenced material: naive CD4+ T cells sorted from blood. The subset: CD45RA+ positively selected. Receptors originate from a man aged 25-40 years in good health.

This chain links TRBV23-1 with TRBJ2-2; possibly TRBD1 for D (6 bases). TRBV23-1 is placed among ORFs of uncertain function. CDR3 length: 14 amino acids. Deletions cut 6 bases from V and 2 bases from J, with 10 bases between. The CDR3 is CASRMTGNTGELFF. CDR3 bases: TGCGCCAGCAGAATGACAGGCAACACCGGGGAGCTGTTTTTT.

This clone was found once. This same CDR3 is encoded by further DNA sequences in the sample. The chain is built from TRBV9 and TRBJ1-1, with a weak D call TRBD1 (5 bases). Germline V gene data show CDR1 as SGDLS and CDR2 as YYNGEE. V shed 2 bases and J shed 1 base, with 9 bases lying between them. The CDR3 has 14 residues. CDR3 nucleotide sequence: TGTGCCAGCAGCGTCGCAGGGAGGAACACTGAAGCTTTCTTT. Translation: CASSVAGRNTEAFF.

This rearrangement joins TRBV7-3 to TRBJ2-1; 15 nucleotides line up with TRBD2. V gave up 5 bases and J gave up 5 bases; unmatched junction bases: 16. CDR3 size: 20 residues. The germline CDR1 and CDR2 sequences are SGHTA and FQGTGA. This CDR3 reads CASSRAVGTSGRFRDNEQFF. CDR3 nucleotides: TGTGCCAGCAGCAGAGCGGTGGGGACTAGCGGGAGGTTTCGGGACAATGAGCAGTTCTTC.

This chain connects TRBV5-1 to TRBJ2-1, with TRBD2 identical over 8 bases. V gave up 0 bases and J gave up 0 bases; unmatched junction bases: 8. The CDR3 extends over 18 amino acids. Germline V lookup: CDR1 SGHRS, CDR2 YFSETQ. In nucleotides, the CDR3 is TGCGCCAGCAGCTTGGCGGCTAGCGGGCTTGGCTCCTACAATGAGCAGTTCTTC. It translates to CASSLAASGLGSYNEQFF.

The V gene is TRBV2, the J gene TRBJ2-7; D is perhaps TRBD1 (6 bases). With 3 bases removed from V and 2 bases from J, the gap between germline ends came to 11 bases. This CDR3 region has 14 residues. Germline CDR1 and CDR2: SNHLY and FYNNEI. CDR3 sequence (DNA): TGTGCCAGCAGTGAGAATGGGGGCACCTACGAGCAGTACTTC. The encoded protein is CASSENGGTYEQYF.

As regards this clone: Other nucleotide sequences from this sample produce the same CDR3. The chain joins TRBV5-1 to TRBJ2-7; tentative D call: TRBD2 (5 bases). Trimming took off 0 bases at V and 3 bases at J, with 10 bases between the two ends. Germline CDR1 reads SGHRS; CDR2 reads YFSETQ. The CDR3 contains 14 residues. The chain's CDR3 is CASSLAGRDYEQYF. CDR3 bases: TGCGCCAGCAGCTTGGCGGGAAGGGACTACGAGCAGTACTTC.

With respect to this clone: Additional DNA sequences in this sample encode the identical CDR3. The rearrangement uses TRBV5-4 and TRBJ2-2; D remains ambiguous. The CDR3 runs to 13 residues. Between the trimmed V and J ends, which lost 0 bases and 5 bases, there was a span of 5 bases. The germline gives CDR1 SGHNT, CDR2 YYREEE (reference sequence). The chain's CDR3 is CASSLVSTGELFF. Written as DNA, the CDR3 is TGTGCCAGCAGCTTGGTTTCTACCGGGGAGCTGTTTTTT.

The gene calls are TRBV5-1 and TRBJ2-6; possibly TRBD1 for D (6 bases). V lost 0 bases and J 2 bases, leaving 12 bases between the germline ends. Germline-derived CDR1 and CDR2 are SGHRS and YFSETQ. The CDR3 extends over 17 amino acids. For the CDR3, the DNA is TGCGCCAGCAGCTTGGGTCCCACAGGGACTGGGGCCAACGTCCTGACTTTC. This sequence encodes CASSLGPTGTGANVLTF.

V gene TRBV10-3 combines with J gene TRBJ2-1; D remains ambiguous. From germline, CDR1 is ENHRY and CDR2 SYGVKD. V lost 5 bases to trimming and J lost 7 bases, with 6 bases between them. The CDR3 has 11 residues. The DNA of the CDR3 is TGTGCCATCAGTATTACGAATGAGCAGTTCTTC. Amino acids: CAISITNEQFF.

CDR3 amino acids: CASSPTLTSGSSYEQYF. As DNA, the CDR3 is TGTGCCAGCAGCCCCACCCTTACTAGCGGGAGCTCCTACGAGCAGTACTTC. The J gene is TRBJ2-7, the V gene TRBV7-9; TRBD2 aligns across 11 bases. V lost 5 bases and J lost 0; bases outside the gene matches: 9. The CDR3 totals 17 residues. The germline V gene has CDR1 SEHNR and CDR2 FQNEAQ (reference sequence).

This clone appeared once. Within the sample, other DNA sequences also encode this same CDR3. The J gene is TRBJ1-1, the V gene TRBV5-1; D is uncertain. The V end lost 0 bases, the J end lost 5 bases, and 8 bases lay between the germline ends. Germline CDR1 reads SGHRS; CDR2 reads YFSETQ. This CDR3 spans 13 amino acids. This CDR3 is CASSLAGATEAFF. The DNA for the CDR3 is TGCGCCAGCAGCTTGGCCGGAGCAACTGAAGCTTTCTTT.

The chain carries TRBV19 and TRBJ2-4; no reliable D call. In germline, CDR1 is LNHDA, CDR2 SQIVND (reference sequence). V lost 3 bases and J 1 base, leaving 10 bases between the germline ends. This CDR3 contains 15 residues. The CDR3, as DNA: TGTGCCAGTAGTATTCCAGGCCCGGCCAAAAACATTCAGTACTTC. Residues: CASSIPGPAKNIQYF. Based on the CDR3 plus reference TRBV19 and TRBJ2-4, the full variable domain is DGGITQSPKYLFRKEGQNVTLSCEQNLNHDAMYWYRQDPGQGLRLIYYSQIVNDFQKGDIAEGYSVSREKKESFPLTVTSAQKNPTAFYLCASSIPGPAKNIQYFGAGTRLSVL.

This clone was seen a single time. This chain links TRBV10-3 with TRBJ2-2, with D uncertain. The CDR3 is 14 residues long. Per germline, CDR1 ENHRY and CDR2 SYGVKD. V was clipped by 7 bases and J by 6 bases, with 15 bases between them. The CDR3 bases are TGTGCCATCACGGCCATGCAGGCCGCCGGGGAGCTGTTTTTT. Its protein product is CAITAMQAAGELFF.

The CDR3 sequence: CAWSGGVGQFF. In DNA form, the CDR3 reads TGTGCCTGGAGTGGAGGAGTTGGGCAGTTCTTC. The chain carries TRBV30 and TRBJ2-1, with D unclear. Trimming removed 1 base from V and 12 bases from J, with 10 bases in between. CDR3 length equals 11 residues. Looked up from germline, CDR1 is GTSNPN and CDR2 is SVGIG (reference sequence). Looking up the rest from reference TRBV30 and TRBJ2-1 gives the full variable domain: SQTIHQWPATLVQPVGSPLSLECTVEGTSNPNLYWYRQAAGRGLQLLFYSVGIGQISSEVPQNLSASRPQDRQFILSSKKLLLSDSGFYLCAWSGGVGQFFGPGTRLTVL.

This clone was detected once. The V gene is TRBV28, the J gene TRBJ2-7; 9 bases line up with TRBD1. Germline V gene lookup returns CDR1 MDHEN and CDR2 SYDVKM. After removal of 6 bases from V and 13 bases from J, the junction contained 10 bases not matched to a gene. This CDR3 has 12 amino acids. This CDR3 is CASSSSGQGPYF. The CDR3 DNA follows: TGTGCCAGCAGCTCGAGTGGACAGGGGCCCTACTTC.

The chain uses TRBV6-5 and TRBJ2-5; perhaps TRBD1 as D (6 bases). This CDR3 has 15 amino acids. Per germline, CDR1 MNHEY and CDR2 SVGAGI. V lost 5 bases to trimming and J lost 2 bases, with 15 bases between them. The CDR3 DNA sequence: TGTGCCAGCAGTCGTAAAACAGGGATACAAGAGACCCAGTACTTC. It specifies CASSRKTGIQETQYF.

A note on this clone: The germline gene is not matched at one end of the junction; a read error may be the cause. This chain joins TRBV18 and TRBJ2-1; D is unresolved. This CDR3 region has 15 residues. Germline-derived CDR1 and CDR2 are KGHSH and LQKENI. CDR3 coding DNA: TGTGCCAGCTCACTCGAAAGAGGCCAGTACACTGAGCAGTTCTTC. It translates to CASSLERGQYTEQFF.

This clone was recorded once. The chain couples TRBV14 to TRBJ2-7, with 7 bases fitting TRBD2. V dropped 3 bases and J dropped 0; count of bases not matched to a gene: 5. The CDR3 is made up of 15 amino acids. Germline values: CDR1 SGHDN, CDR2 FVKESK. The CDR3 DNA reads as TGTGCCAGCAGCCAGGTAGCGGGCGTCTCCTACGAGCAGTACTTC. Amino acids: CASSQVAGVSYEQYF.

The V gene is TRBV4-3, the J gene TRBJ2-5; 10 nucleotides line up with TRBD2. This CDR3 is 17 amino acids long. The J segment lost 6 bases and the V segment lost 0 bases, leaving 10 bases of the junction unmatched. Looked up from germline, CDR1 is LGHNA and CDR2 is YSLEER. In DNA form, the CDR3 reads TGCGCCAGCAGCCAAGAGGGGCTAGCGGGAGTAGACAAGACCCAGTACTTC. Amino acid sequence: CASSQEGLAGVDKTQYF.

J is TRBJ2-5 and V is TRBV9; tentatively, D is TRBD1 (5 bases). The CDR3 runs 14 residues. Deletions cut 4 bases from V and 0 bases from J, with 10 bases between. CDR1 is SGDLS and CDR2 is YYNGEE in the germline V gene. The CDR3 DNA sequence: TGTGCCAGCAGCTTACGACAGAACCAAGAGACCCAGTACTTC. Protein product: CASSLRQNQETQYF.

This chain connects TRBV5-8 to TRBJ2-1; D tentatively fits TRBD1 or TRBD2 (6 bases each). Trimming shortened V by 4 bases and J by 4 bases, and 15 bases separated the two germline ends. CDR3 length: 15 residues. Per the germline V gene, CDR1 is SGHTS and CDR2 is YDEGEE. CDR3 coding DNA: TGTGCCAGCAGCCGGGGGTCAGGGGCGTACAATGAGCAGTTCTTC. Its translation: CASSRGSGAYNEQFF.

The CDR3, as DNA: TGCGCCAGCAGTGAGGTGGGGTTTTACGAGCAGTACTTC. It yields the protein CASSEVGFYEQYF. This chain uses TRBV10-1 with TRBJ2-7, with no clear D. The CDR3 runs 13 residues. Germline CDR1 is WNHNN and CDR2 is SYGVQD (reference sequence). V dropped 2 bases and J dropped 4 bases, with 9 bases sitting between them.

V usage is TRBV2 and J usage is TRBJ1-2; a possible D gene is TRBD1 (6 bases). Trimming shortened V by 2 bases and J by 8 bases, and 15 bases separated the two germline ends. The CDR3 sequence is 14 residues long. CDR1 is SNHLY and CDR2 is FYNNEI in the germline V gene. As DNA, the CDR3 is TGTGCCAGCAGTGAATGGGCGGGGGCGCGCGGCTACACCTTC. Its protein is CASSEWAGARGYTF.

The chain links TRBV7-2 to TRBJ1-2; D ambiguous. Deletions cut 1 base from V and 7 bases from J, with 13 bases between. The CDR3 has 14 amino acids. Germline CDR1 and CDR2: SGHTA and FQGNSA. The CDR3 region is CASSLDPAVIGYTF. The CDR3 bases are TGTGCCAGCAGCTTAGATCCCGCGGTAATTGGCTACACCTTC. Filled out from reference TRBV7-2 and TRBJ1-2, the complete variable domain reads GAGVSQSPSNKVTEKGKDVELRCDPISGHTALYWYRQSLGQGLEFLIYFQGNSAPDKSGLPSDRFSAERTGGSVSTLTIQRTQQEDSAVYLCASSLDPAVIGYTFGSGTRLTVV.

The chain carries TRBV6-5 and TRBJ2-7; the match to TRBD1 covers 7 bases. The CDR3 covers 15 residues. Looked up from germline, CDR1 is MNHEY and CDR2 is SVGAGI. The junction had 7 bases not matched to a gene; V was cut back by 5 bases and J by 0 bases. CDR3: CASSTNRGTSYEQYF. In DNA, the CDR3 is TGTGCCAGCAGTACTAACAGGGGAACCTCCTACGAGCAGTACTTC.

This sequence joins TRBV6-5 and TRBJ2-7, with D possibly matching TRBD2 (6 bases). This CDR3 is built from 15 residues. V lost 8 bases and J 2 bases, leaving 19 bases between the germline ends. The germline CDR1 and CDR2 sequences are MNHEY and SVGAGI. CDR3 in DNA: TGTGCCAGCGGGAGTTGGGGCGGGAAGGCCTACGAGCAGTACTTC. Its translation is CASGSWGGKAYEQYF.